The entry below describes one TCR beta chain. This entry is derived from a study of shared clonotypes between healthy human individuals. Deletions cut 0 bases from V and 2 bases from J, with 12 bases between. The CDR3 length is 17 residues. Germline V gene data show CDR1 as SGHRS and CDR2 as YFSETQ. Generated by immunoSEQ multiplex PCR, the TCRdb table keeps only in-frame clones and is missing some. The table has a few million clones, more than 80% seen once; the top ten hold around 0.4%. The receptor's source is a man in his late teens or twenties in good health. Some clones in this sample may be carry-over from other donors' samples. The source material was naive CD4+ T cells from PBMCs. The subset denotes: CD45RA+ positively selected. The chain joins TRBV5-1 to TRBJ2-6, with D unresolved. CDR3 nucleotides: TGCGCCAGCAGCTTGGTTTTTACCGGACCTGGGGCCAACGTCCTGACTTTC. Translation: CASSLVFTGPGANVLTF.